The following is a T cell receptor beta chain sequence with its context. The J segment lost 7 bases and the V segment lost 6 bases, leaving 5 bases of the junction unmatched. Germline CDR1 and CDR2: MNHNS and SASEGT. The CDR3 spans 13 residues. The sample comes from a study of shared T cell receptors in the human thymus. Produced via immunoSEQ multiplex PCR; TCRdb's table is partial and in-frame only. The sample records 630,000 or so clones, roughly 86% being singletons. The sample was also linked to a second study, of human thymus T cells. That work states: Having corrective surgery for congenital heart defects, healthy Finnish infants were the ones who donated. Corrective cardiac operations yielded the resected thymus tissue. What appeared biased in thymic and blood repertoires was the usage of V and J genes. Related research found strongly overlapping thymic repertoires in unrelated individuals.

V is TRBV6-1 and J is TRBJ2-1; 8 bases map to TRBD1. The sequenced material came from thymocytes. This clonotype was obtained from a boy in the first two years of life with a congenital heart defect. The CDR3: CASSQTGGNEQFF. DNA for the CDR3: TGTGCCAGCAGCCAAACAGGGGGTAATGAGCAGTTCTTC.